The rows below give T cell receptor beta chains drawn from one sample of a study of PD-1 blockade in mismatch repair-deficient tumors. The table came from immunoSEQ multiplex PCR; TCRdb's copy has only in-frame clones and leaves some out. The sample records about 100,000 clones, over 75% being singletons. Sample: peripheral blood, taken approximately 35 weeks after starting pembrolizumab. Every receptor here comes from an adult with mismatch repair-deficient cancer. Both conserved end residues are part of each CDR3. D genes are given only for firm matches. Not every row has a clone size; where given, it reads once, few, many or a size class.

abundance	v_gene	j_gene	d_gene	CDR3aa	CDR3nt
NA	TRBV5-8	TRBJ1-5	TRBD1	CASSYDRGGYEAQPQHF	TGTGCCAGCAGCTATGACAGGGGGGGTTATGAGGCTCAGCCCCAGCATTTT
NA	TRBV18	TRBJ2-1	NA	CASSPIYNEQFF	TGTGCCAGCTCACCGATCTACAATGAGCAGTTCTTC
once	TRBV27	TRBJ2-7	NA	CASSPLGAPVYEQYF	TGTGCCAGCAGTCCACTAGGTGCTCCGGTCTACGAGCAGTACTTC
NA	TRBV5-1	TRBJ2-7	NA	CASSPEGSSYEQYF	TGCGCCAGCAGCCCGGAGGGGAGCTCCTACGAGCAGTACTTC
few	TRBV29-1	TRBJ1-2	NA	CSVQENYGYTF	TGCAGCGTACAGGAGAACTATGGCTACACCTTC
few	TRBV7-7	TRBJ2-2	TRBD2	CASSLIGGSGSPGELFF	TGTGCTAGCAGCTTAATCGGGGGAAGCGGGAGTCCCGGGGAGCTGTTTTTT
NA	TRBV11-2	TRBJ2-7	NA	CASSQGGYEQYF	TGTGCCAGCAGCCAAGGGGGCTACGAGCAGTACTTC
NA	TRBV27	TRBJ2-7	TRBD2	CASSPGLAGFEQYF	TGTGCCAGCTCGCCGGGACTAGCGGGATTCGAGCAGTACTTC
NA	TRBV18	TRBJ1-2	TRBD1	CASSSGQSNYGYTF	TGTGCCAGCTCATCGGGACAGTCCAACTATGGCTACACCTTC
NA	TRBV11-2	TRBJ1-1	NA	CASSPGGDTEAFF	TGTGCCAGCAGCCCCGGGGGAGACACTGAAGCTTTCTTT
NA	TRBV5-1	TRBJ2-1	NA	CASSKNPASDNEQFF	TGCGCCAGCAGCAAAAACCCTGCATCGGACAATGAGCAGTTCTTC
NA	TRBV2	TRBJ1-4	TRBD1	CASSLDRGNEKLFF	TGTGCCAGCAGTCTCGACAGGGGGAATGAAAAACTGTTTTTT
few	TRBV11-3	TRBJ1-2	NA	CASSSTQGLYGYTF	TGTGCCAGCAGCTCCACCCAGGGACTCTATGGCTACACCTTC
NA	TRBV5-5	TRBJ2-7	NA	CASSSGTFSSYEQYF	TGTGCCAGCAGCTCGGGGACTTTTAGCTCCTACGAGCAGTACTTC
NA	TRBV5-4	TRBJ1-1	NA	CASSLGQGSGMNTEAFF	TGTGCCAGCAGCTTGGGGCAGGGGTCCGGAATGAACACTGAAGCTTTCTTT
once	TRBV27	TRBJ2-4	NA	CASSFQIRDGYKNIQYF	TGTGCCAGCAGTTTTCAAATCCGGGACGGCTACAAAAACATTCAGTACTTC
NA	TRBV9	TRBJ2-7	TRBD2	CASSAGLAGYEQYF	TGTGCCAGCAGCGCGGGACTAGCGGGTTACGAGCAGTACTTC
NA	TRBV28	TRBJ1-1	NA	CASSFRARHTEAFF	TGTGCCAGCAGTTTCAGGGCCCGCCACACTGAAGCTTTCTTT
few	TRBV5-1	TRBJ1-4	NA	CASSEQGRREKLFF	TGCGCCAGCAGCGAACAGGGTAGGAGGGAAAAACTGTTTTTT
NA	TRBV5-4	TRBJ2-7	TRBD2	CASSSGAGGGEQYF	TGTGCCAGCAGCTCGGGAGCGGGAGGGGGCGAGCAGTACTTC
NA	TRBV2	TRBJ1-1	NA	CASMEGEVNTEAFF	TGTGCCAGCATGGAGGGGGAAGTGAACACTGAAGCTTTCTTT
few	TRBV20-1	TRBJ2-5	NA	CSARHQKTQYF	TGCAGTGCTAGACATCAGAAGACCCAGTACTTC
NA	TRBV7-6	TRBJ1-4	NA	CASSLAVTGEKLFF	TGTGCCAGCAGCTTAGCAGTGACAGGCGAAAAACTGTTTTTT
NA	TRBV5-4	TRBJ1-1	NA	CASSLGMAEAFF	TGTGCCAGCAGCTTGGGTATGGCTGAAGCTTTCTTT
NA	TRBV19	TRBJ2-5	NA	CASSIGGRGGETQYF	TGTGCCAGTAGTATCGGGGGACGGGGCGGGGAGACCCAGTACTTC
few	TRBV7-7	TRBJ2-7	TRBD2	CASSPLSGRGIPYEQYF	TGTGCTAGCAGCCCACTTAGCGGGAGGGGAATACCCTACGAGCAGTACTTC
few	TRBV5-5	TRBJ1-2	NA	CASSLEGYGYTF	TGTGCCAGCAGCTTGGAAGGCTATGGCTACACCTTC
NA	TRBV27	TRBJ1-5	NA	CASRARRDQPQHF	TGTGCCAGCCGGGCCAGACGGGATCAGCCCCAGCATTTT
NA	TRBV19	TRBJ1-2	TRBD1	CASSRRTGEVWGYTF	TGTGCCAGTTCTCGTCGGACAGGGGAGGTTTGGGGCTACACCTTC
NA	TRBV4-1	TRBJ1-2	NA	CASSQLPTENYGYTF	TGCGCCAGCAGCCAACTCCCGACCGAAAACTATGGCTACACCTTC
NA	TRBV5-6	TRBJ1-6	NA	CASSLVSGDSPLHF	TGTGCCAGCAGCTTGGTATCGGGCGATTCACCCCTCCACTTT
NA	TRBV7-2	TRBJ2-7	NA	CASSNEGSREQYF	TGTGCCAGCAGCAACGAGGGATCCAGGGAGCAGTACTTC
once	TRBV10-3	TRBJ2-1	TRBD2	CATLGTSENNEQFF	TGTGCCACCCTCGGGACTAGCGAAAACAATGAGCAGTTCTTC
once	TRBV6-5	TRBJ2-7	TRBD2	CASGLGLAYEQYF	TGTGCCAGCGGGCTGGGACTAGCCTACGAGCAGTACTTC
NA	TRBV6-6	TRBJ1-2	NA	CASTTGTRSGYTF	TGTGCCAGCACGACCGGGACAAGATCCGGCTACACCTTC
NA	TRBV7-3	TRBJ1-1	TRBD1	CASSVQGAGTEAFF	TGTGCCAGCAGCGTACAGGGGGCGGGCACTGAAGCTTTCTTT
NA	TRBV5-1	TRBJ2-3	NA	CASSLLPPPDTQYF	TGCGCCAGCAGCTTGCTCCCGCCGCCAGATACGCAGTATTTT
once	TRBV6-5	TRBJ2-7	TRBD2	CASRRLAGGGYEQYF	TGTGCCAGCAGGAGACTAGCGGGAGGAGGCTACGAGCAGTACTTC
NA	TRBV19	TRBJ2-7	NA	CASSIESGTVPSYEQYF	TGTGCCAGTAGTATAGAGAGCGGGACAGTACCTTCCTACGAGCAGTACTTC
NA	TRBV7-6	TRBJ1-5	NA	CASSLGQDGSNQPQHF	TGTGCCAGCAGCTTAGGTCAGGACGGGAGCAATCAGCCCCAGCATTTT
NA	TRBV2	TRBJ1-5	NA	CASSVRPGLNQPQHF	TGTGCCAGCAGTGTAAGGCCAGGCCTTAATCAGCCCCAGCATTTT
NA	TRBV12-5	TRBJ2-7	NA	CASGFGNSYEQYF	TGTGCTAGTGGTTTTGGTAACTCCTACGAGCAGTACTTC